One sample yielded the 3 T cell receptor beta chains listed below, sequenced in a study of cytomegalovirus exposure and HLA in healthy donors. It was with 60 Vbeta and 13 Jbeta primers that the PCR ran. Repertoires were generated with immunoSEQ multiplex PCR, while TCRdb's copy carries only in-frame clones and drops some. The sample consists of 88,000 or so clones, around 60% of them appearing once. The sequenced sample consisted of PBMCs. These receptors were taken from a male donor in good health and CMV-seropositive.

This clone was counted only a few times. Without the conserved terminal phenylalanine or tryptophan, this CDR3 likely stems from a read error. The rearrangement uses TRBV30 and TRBJ1-1; the match to TRBD1 covers 8 bases. The germline CDR1 and CDR2 sequences are GTSNPN and SVGIG (reference sequence). This CDR3 contains 14 residues. J gave up 1 base and V 5 bases, and 6 bases lay outside the gene matches. Here the CDR3 reads CAWVAGTGNTEAFC. For the CDR3, the DNA is TGTGCCTGGGTAGCCGGGACAGGGAACACTGAAGCTTTCTGC.

The genes are TRBV20-1 and TRBJ2-5; D is perhaps TRBD2 (5 bases). V was cut by 3 bases and J by 11 bases, with 10 bases left in between. Germline values: CDR1 DFQATT, CDR2 SNEGSKA (reference sequence). The CDR3 has 10 amino acids. CDR3 region: CSAREAEQYF. As DNA, the CDR3 is TGCAGTGCTAGGGAGGCGGAGCAGTACTTC.

The J gene is TRBJ2-1, the V gene TRBV5-6; D is uncertain. The CDR3 spans 17 residues. V lost 3 bases and J 4 bases, leaving 20 bases between the germline ends. The germline V gene has CDR1 SGHDT and CDR2 YYEEEE. The CDR3 loop is CASSWFFSVVSYNEQFF. CDR3 coding DNA: TGTGCCAGCAGCTGGTTCTTCTCGGTGGTTTCGTACAATGAGCAGTTCTTC.